One TCR beta chain is described in this entry. Its antigen is not known. The data were taken from a study of cytomegalovirus exposure and HLA in healthy donors. Unmatched junction bases numbered 14, after V lost 4 bases and J lost 8 bases. The germline V gene encodes CDR1 LNHDA and CDR2 SQIVND (reference sequence). This CDR3 is 17 amino acids long. General study points: A classifier reportedly called cytomegalovirus status with high sensitivity and specificity.

The PCR contained 60 Vbeta and 13 Jbeta primers. Clones were sequenced by immunoSEQ multiplex PCR, and TCRdb holds only the in-frame ones, with some missing. The data contain about 130,000 clones, 75% to 90% of them seen just once; the ten biggest clones take up around 10%. This sequence was found in a man aged 30-40 years in good health and CMV-seropositive. The chain links TRBV19 to TRBJ2-1; 10 bases line up with TRBD1. Source material: PBMCs. CDR3 region: CASSTQTGGEAGYEQFF. The CDR3 region has the DNA TGTGCCAGTAGTACCCAGACAGGGGGCGAAGCAGGTTATGAGCAGTTCTTC.